The 4 T cell receptor beta chains below all came from one sample that was sequenced in a study of shared clonotypes between healthy human individuals. Assay used: immunoSEQ multiplex PCR; TCRdb lists only in-frame clones, some missing. The data show about 2.4 million clones, 90% to 95% seen once. The source material was naive CD4+ T cells sorted from blood. This sample's subset: CD45RA+ positively selected. The source is a man aged 18-30 years in good health.

This sequence joins TRBV7-2 and TRBJ2-7; 10 positions match TRBD2. Germline CDR1 is SGHTA and CDR2 is FQGNSA. V trimming: 6 bases; J trimming: 3 bases; junction bases outside the gene matches: 5. The CDR3 consists of 14 residues. CDR3 DNA sequence: TGTGCCAGCAGATCTAGCGGGGGAAGCTACGAGCAGTACTTC. It encodes CASRSSGGSYEQYF. The variable domain in full, with the rest retrieved from reference TRBV7-2 and TRBJ2-7, is GAGVSQSPSNKVTEKGKDVELRCDPISGHTALYWYRQSLGQGLEFLIYFQGNSAPDKSGLPSDRFSAERTGGSVSTLTIQRTQQEDSAVYLCASRSSGGSYEQYFGPGTRLTVT.

This chain joins TRBV28 and TRBJ1-3, with D perhaps matching TRBD1 (6 bases). Germline CDR1 and CDR2: MDHEN and SYDVKM. This CDR3 is built from 16 residues. V was cut by 5 bases and J by 4 bases, with 18 bases left in between. The DNA of the CDR3 is TGTGCCAGCAGTAAACCTCCAGGGGACGTCGGAAACACCATATATTTT. It yields the protein CASSKPPGDVGNTIYF.

The rearrangement links TRBV7-5 to TRBJ2-1; whether TRBD2, the table's D call, matches the DNA was not checked. TRBV7-5 is reported as a pseudogene. The CDR3 consists of 16 residues. CDR3 nucleotides: TGTGCCAGAAGCTTAGCTCTTGCGGGAGGGCCCAATGAGCAGTTCTTC. This codes for CARSLALAGGPNEQFF.

The chain combines TRBV7-3 with TRBJ2-2; D is uncertain. Germline CDR1 and CDR2: SGHTA and FQGTGA. The CDR3 spans 15 residues. The ends were cut back, 5 bases at V and 1 base at J, with 11 bases in the middle. CDR3 nucleotides: TGTGCCAGCAGCCAGGCACAATTGAACACCGGGGAGCTGTTTTTT. This translates into CASSQAQLNTGELFF. Supplemented by reference TRBV7-3 and TRBJ2-2, the full variable domain reads GAGVSQTPSNKVTEKGKYVELRCDPISGHTALYWYRQSLGQGPEFLIYFQGTGAADDSGLPNDRFFAVRPEGSVSTLKIQRTERGDSAVYLCASSQAQLNTGELFFGEGSRLTVL.